This note documents a single T cell receptor (beta chain) sequence. The entry originates in a study of identical twins. From the 5' RACE reads, TCRdb called clonotypes with MiXCR, one entry per CDR3 protein. The table records hundreds of thousands of distinct CDR3 sequences, 21% of them present only once. V lost 5 bases and J lost 1, with 14 bases in between. In germline, CDR1 is DFQATT, CDR2 SNEGSKA (reference sequence). There are 14 residues in the CDR3. The data were also submitted as part of a second study, on T cells expressing NK-cell markers.

This receptor was identified in a woman aged 18 to 35 in good health. Sequenced sample: PBMCs. The chain uses TRBV20-1 and TRBJ1-1, with D perhaps matching TRBD1 (6 bases). Written as DNA, the CDR3 is TGCAGTGCTTGCAGACAGACAGGGAACACTGAAGCTTTCTTT. Encoded protein: CSACRQTGNTEAFF.